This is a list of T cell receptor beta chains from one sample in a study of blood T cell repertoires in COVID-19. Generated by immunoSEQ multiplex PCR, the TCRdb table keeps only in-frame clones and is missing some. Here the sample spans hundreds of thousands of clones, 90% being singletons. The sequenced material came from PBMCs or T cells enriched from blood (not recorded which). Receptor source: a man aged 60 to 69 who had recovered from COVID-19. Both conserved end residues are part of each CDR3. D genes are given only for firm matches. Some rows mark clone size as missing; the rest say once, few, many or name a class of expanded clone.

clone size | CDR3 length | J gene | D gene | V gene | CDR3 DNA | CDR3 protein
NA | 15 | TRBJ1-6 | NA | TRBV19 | TGTGCCAGTACCGTACTTACAGGATATAATTCACCCCTCCACTTT | CASTVLTGYNSPLHF
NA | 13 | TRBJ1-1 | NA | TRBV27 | TGTGCCAGCAGTTTGGGGGGGAACACTGAAGCTTTCTTT | CASSLGGNTEAFF
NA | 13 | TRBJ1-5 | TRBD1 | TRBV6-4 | TGTGCCAGCAGTAAGGACAGGGGACAGCCCCAGCATTTT | CASSKDRGQPQHF
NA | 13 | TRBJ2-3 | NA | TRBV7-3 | TGTGCCAGCAGTAGGGAGGCCCTAGATACGCAGTATTTT | CASSREALDTQYF
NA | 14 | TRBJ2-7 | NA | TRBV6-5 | TGTGCCAGCAGCTATGCCCTAGGGGACTACGAGCAGTACTTC | CASSYALGDYEQYF
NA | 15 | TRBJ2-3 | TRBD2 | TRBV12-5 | TGTGCTAGTGGCCTGGGACTAGCGGAAACAGATACGCAGTATTTT | CASGLGLAETDTQYF
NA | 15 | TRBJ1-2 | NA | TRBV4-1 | TGCGCCAGCAGTAACCAGTTAGCAGCTAACTATGGCTACACCTTC | CASSNQLAANYGYTF
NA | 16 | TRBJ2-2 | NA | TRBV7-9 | TGTGCCAGCAGCACCCGAGAGACACGGAACACCGGGGAGCTGTTTTTT | CASSTRETRNTGELFF
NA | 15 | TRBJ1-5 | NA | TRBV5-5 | TGTGCCAGCAGCTTGGCTCTCGGGGGGCTTCAGCCCCAGCATTTT | CASSLALGGLQPQHF
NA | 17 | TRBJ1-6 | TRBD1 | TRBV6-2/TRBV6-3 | TGTGCCAGCAGTACCCAGACAGGGGCATTGTCTCATTCACCCCTCCACTTT | CASSTQTGALSHSPLHF
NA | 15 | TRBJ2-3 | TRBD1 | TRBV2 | TGTGCCAGCAGTCCCGGGACAGGGGGCGCAGATACGCAGTATTTT | CASSPGTGGADTQYF
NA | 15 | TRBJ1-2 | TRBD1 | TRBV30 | TGTGCCTGGATTCCCGTTGACAGGGCCATGGCGGGCTACACCTTC | CAWIPVDRAMAGYTF
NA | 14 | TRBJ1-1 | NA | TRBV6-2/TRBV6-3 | TGTGCCAGCAGCCAAGGGGGAAGAAACACTGAAGCTTTCTTT | CASSQGGRNTEAFF
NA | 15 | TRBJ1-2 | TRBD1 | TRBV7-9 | TGTGCCAGCAGCCGCAAGGGACAGGACGGCTATGGCTACACCTTC | CASSRKGQDGYGYTF
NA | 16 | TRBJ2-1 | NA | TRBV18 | TGTGCCAGCTCACCACTTGGCGACACGGGGAACAATGAGCAGTTCTTC | CASSPLGDTGNNEQFF
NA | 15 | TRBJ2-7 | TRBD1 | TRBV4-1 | TGCGCCAGCAGCCTCCGCCCCGGACAGGCACTCGAGCAGTACTTC | CASSLRPGQALEQYF
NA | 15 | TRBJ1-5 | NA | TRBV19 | TGTGCCAGTAGTACGACAGCCTATAGCAATCAGCCCCAGCATTTT | CASSTTAYSNQPQHF
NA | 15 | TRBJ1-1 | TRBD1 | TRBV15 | TGTGCCACCAGCAGAGGACAGGGCCCTGGACTTGAAGCTTTCTTT | CATSRGQGPGLEAFF
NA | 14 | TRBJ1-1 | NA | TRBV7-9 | TGTGCCAGCAGCTTAGATGGGGGGAGCCCTGAAGCTTTCTTT | CASSLDGGSPEAFF
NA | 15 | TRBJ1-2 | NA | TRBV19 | TGTGCCAGTAGTATCGTCGGAGGGACCGGCTATGGCTACACCTTC | CASSIVGGTGYGYTF
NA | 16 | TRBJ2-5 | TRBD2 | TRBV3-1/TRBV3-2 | TGTGCCAGCAGCGCTCGGACTAGCGGGAGTGTGGAGACCCAGTACTTC | CASSARTSGSVETQYF
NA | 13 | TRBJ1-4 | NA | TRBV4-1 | TGCGCCAGCAGCCAGGTTACTGATGAAAAACTGTTTTTT | CASSQVTDEKLFF
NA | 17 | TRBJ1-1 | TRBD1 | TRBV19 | TGTGCCAGTACCTTGATGGGACAGAGCCCTTATAACACTGAAGCTTTCTTT | CASTLMGQSPYNTEAFF
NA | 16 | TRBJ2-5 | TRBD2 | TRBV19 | TGTGCCAGTAGTATCGCCGGGACTAGCGGGCAAGAGACCCAGTACTTC | CASSIAGTSGQETQYF
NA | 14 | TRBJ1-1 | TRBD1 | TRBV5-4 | TGTGCCAGCAGCCCCGGGACAGTTGACACTGAAGCTTTCTTT | CASSPGTVDTEAFF
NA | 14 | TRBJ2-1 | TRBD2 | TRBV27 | TGTGCCAGCAGTTTGATAGCGGGAGTCTATGAGCAGTTCTTC | CASSLIAGVYEQFF
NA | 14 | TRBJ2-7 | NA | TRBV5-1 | TGCGCCAGCAGCTTGGGCTCCAGGCCCTACGAGCAGTACTTC | CASSLGSRPYEQYF
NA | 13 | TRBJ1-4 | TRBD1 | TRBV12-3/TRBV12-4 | TGTGCCAGCAGCCAGACAGGGCGTGAAAAACTGTTTTTT | CASSQTGREKLFF
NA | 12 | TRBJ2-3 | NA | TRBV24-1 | TGTGCCACAGGGGGTCCGGCAGATACGCAGTATTTT | CATGGPADTQYF
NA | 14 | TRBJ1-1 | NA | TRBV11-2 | TGTGCCAGCAGGGGAGGGGTAGCAGGCACTGAAGCTTTCTTT | CASRGGVAGTEAFF
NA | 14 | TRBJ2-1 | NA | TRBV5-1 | TGCGCCAGCACCTTGGGGAGTTTGAACAATGAGCAGTTCTTC | CASTLGSLNNEQFF
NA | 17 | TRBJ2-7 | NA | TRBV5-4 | TGTGCCAGCAGCTTGGCCCCCAGGGGGAGGAACTCCTACGAGCAGTACTTC | CASSLAPRGRNSYEQYF
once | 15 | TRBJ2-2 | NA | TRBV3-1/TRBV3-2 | TGTGCCAGCAGCCAGGAGCAGCTTATCTCCGGGGAGCTGTTTTTT | CASSQEQLISGELFF
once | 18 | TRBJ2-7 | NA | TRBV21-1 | TGTGCCAGCAGCAAAGATCTGGTGACTAGCCGAAGCTCCTACGAGCAGTACTTC | CASSKDLVTSRSSYEQYF
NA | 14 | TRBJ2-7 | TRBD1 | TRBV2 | TGTGCCAGCCGGATGGGACAGGTAGATTTTGAGCAGTACTTC | CASRMGQVDFEQYF
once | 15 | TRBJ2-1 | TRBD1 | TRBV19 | TGTGCCAGTAGTAATACAGGGGTGACTTGGGATGAGCAGTTCTTC | CASSNTGVTWDEQFF